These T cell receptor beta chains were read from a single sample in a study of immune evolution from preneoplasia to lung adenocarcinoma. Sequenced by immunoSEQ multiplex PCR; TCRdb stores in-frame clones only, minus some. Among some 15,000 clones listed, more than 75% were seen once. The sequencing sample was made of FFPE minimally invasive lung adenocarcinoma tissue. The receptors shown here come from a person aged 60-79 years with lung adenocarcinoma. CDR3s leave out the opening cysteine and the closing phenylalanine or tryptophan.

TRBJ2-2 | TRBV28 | ASSLSGFNTGELF
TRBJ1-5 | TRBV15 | ATSRVPRQDVLLYSNQPQH
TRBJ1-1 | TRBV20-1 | SARLVTEAF
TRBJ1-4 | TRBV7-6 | ASSEGQGLGEKLF
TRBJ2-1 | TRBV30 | AWSGGLVGGNEQF
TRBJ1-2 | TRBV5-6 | ASSWGQEAVYGYT
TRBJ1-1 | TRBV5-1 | ASSPVGAKNTEAF
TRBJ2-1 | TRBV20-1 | SARDYNEQF
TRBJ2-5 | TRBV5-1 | ASSLRQAGGQETQY
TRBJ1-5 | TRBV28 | ASSLRDRGSSNQPQH
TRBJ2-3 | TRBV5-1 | ASSSSGTTSTDTQY
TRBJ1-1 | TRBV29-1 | SVNRGVGTEAF
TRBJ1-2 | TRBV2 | ASSPWAVSGYT
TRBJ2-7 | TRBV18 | ASSRKGSPYEQY
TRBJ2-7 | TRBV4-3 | ASSQDERTGTYEQY
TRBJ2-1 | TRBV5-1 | ASSLTSGAYNEQF
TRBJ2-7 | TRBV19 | ASSISGGQGPYEQY
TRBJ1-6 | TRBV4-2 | ASSPQQGSTLLFYNSPLH
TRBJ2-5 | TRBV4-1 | ASSLVGDRLTSGTQY
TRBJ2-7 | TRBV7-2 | ASSLVGQSYEQY
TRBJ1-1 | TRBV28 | ASSLSRYTEAF
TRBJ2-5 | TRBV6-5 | ASSSTRTRQETQY
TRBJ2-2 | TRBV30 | AWSVILGTGELF
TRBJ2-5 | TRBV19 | ASSIDHSGGRETQY
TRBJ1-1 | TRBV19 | ASSIDPGQSAF
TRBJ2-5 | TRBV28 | ASSLRQRETQY
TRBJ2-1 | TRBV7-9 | ASSLSELLNEQF
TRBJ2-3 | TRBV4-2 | ASSQEMGGADTQY
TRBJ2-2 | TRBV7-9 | ASSLDRELF
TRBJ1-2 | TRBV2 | ASSGRAYGYT
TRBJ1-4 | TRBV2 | ASSEGGAWEKLF
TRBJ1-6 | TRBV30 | AWTLQGGYNSPLH
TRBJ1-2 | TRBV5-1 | ASTGTGGLYGYT
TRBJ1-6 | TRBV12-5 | ASGLPKERDGYSPLH
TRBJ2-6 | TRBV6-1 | ASRHGRDYAVLT
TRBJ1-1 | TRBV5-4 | ASSAIGSLGTEAF
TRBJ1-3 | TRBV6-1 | ASRGQGAGNTIY
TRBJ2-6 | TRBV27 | ASSPWTTGANVLT
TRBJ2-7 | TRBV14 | ASSQLASGISEQY
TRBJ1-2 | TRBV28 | ASRLGQGEANYGYT
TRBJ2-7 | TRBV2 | ASIRTNEQY
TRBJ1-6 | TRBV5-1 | ASSLVRHNSPLH
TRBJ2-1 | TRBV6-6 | ASSKLSGQNEQF
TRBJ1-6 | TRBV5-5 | ASSPPGTQSLNSPLH